These 13 T cell receptor beta chains originate from one sample sequenced in a study of T cell changes during pregnancy in multiple sclerosis. The data were produced by immunoSEQ multiplex PCR, yet TCRdb's version contains in-frame clones alone and is incomplete. In the table there are some 77,000 clones, approximately 92% of which are singletons. Sequences were derived from peripheral blood, sampled in the second trimester of pregnancy. The receptors shown here come from a female donor in good health, enrolled as a control in a pregnancy study.

This chain joins TRBV5-1 and TRBJ2-5, with a possible D match to TRBD1 (7 bases). Germline V gene lookup returns CDR1 SGHRS and CDR2 YFSETQ. This CDR3 has 14 amino acids. Trimming stripped 4 bases from V and 5 bases from J, with 15 bases between. The CDR3 region is CASSPTTGRETQYF. The CDR3 nucleotides read TGCGCCAGCAGCCCGACGACAGGGAGGGAGACCCAGTACTTC.

The chain couples TRBV11-3 to TRBJ2-1; D is perhaps TRBD2 (5 bases). Per germline, CDR1 SGHNT and CDR2 YENEEA. Trimming removed 6 bases from V and 7 bases from J, with 16 bases in between. The CDR3 runs 14 residues. This chain's CDR3 is CASSFMPSSNEQFF. CDR3 sequence (DNA): TGTGCCAGCAGTTTTATGCCTAGCTCAAATGAGCAGTTCTTC. Using reference TRBV11-3 and TRBJ2-1 for the parts outside the CDR3, the full variable domain is EAGVVQSPRYKIIEKKQPVAFWCNPISGHNTLYWYLQNLGQGPELLIRYENEEAVDDSQLPKDRFSAERLKGVDSTLKIQPAELGDSAVYLCASSFMPSSNEQFFGPGTRLTVL.

The J gene is TRBJ2-1, the V gene TRBV5-4, with 8 bases identical to TRBD2. This CDR3 is built from 14 residues. V was pared by 0 bases and J by 6 bases, with 2 bases of the junction left unmatched. From germline, CDR1 is SGHNT and CDR2 YYREEE (reference sequence). Here the CDR3 DNA reads TGTGCCAGCAGCTTGGTAGCGGGGCGCAATGAGCAGTTCTTC. Translated: CASSLVAGRNEQFF. The entire variable domain, with the rest obtained from reference TRBV5-4 and TRBJ2-1, is as follows: ETGVTQSPTHLIKTRGQQVTLRCSSQSGHNTVSWYQQALGQGPQFIFQYYREEENGRGNFPPRFSGLQFPNYSSELNVNALELDDSALYLCASSLVAGRNEQFFGPGTRLTVL.

Written as DNA, the CDR3 is TGTGCCATCAGTGAGTCAATTGACAGGGGGCGAGGAAACTATGGCTACACCTTC. Its translation: CAISESIDRGRGNYGYTF. The rearrangement links TRBV10-3 to TRBJ1-2, with 10 positions matching TRBD1. This CDR3 comprises 18 residues. Germline CDR1 ENHRY, CDR2 SYGVKD. Unmatched junction bases numbered 9, after V lost 0 bases and J lost 2 bases.

The chain carries TRBV9 and TRBJ1-2; the match to TRBD1 covers 10 bases. V gave up 2 bases and J gave up 5 bases; unmatched junction bases: 9. The CDR3 is made up of 16 amino acids. CDR1 SGDLS and CDR2 YYNGEE come from the germline V gene. In DNA form, the CDR3 reads TGTGCCAGCAGCGTTAATTCGGGACAGGGGATATATGGCTACACCTTC. Protein: CASSVNSGQGIYGYTF.

This clone was recorded only once. This rearrangement joins TRBV6-4 to TRBJ2-1; tentatively, D is TRBD2 (5 bases). The germline V gene has CDR1 MRHNA and CDR2 SNTAGT. The ends were cut back, 2 bases at V and 8 bases at J, with 13 bases in the middle. The CDR3 has 14 residues. The CDR3 DNA sequence: TGTGCCAGCAGTGACGGGCGGGCTGGGGATGAGCAGTTCTTC. Its translation: CASSDGRAGDEQFF.

The chain employs TRBV7-3 and TRBJ1-1; 9 bases fit TRBD1. Germline V gives CDR1 SGHTA, CDR2 FQGTGA. The CDR3 length is 13 residues. V was pared by 6 bases and J by 5 bases, with 4 bases of the junction left unmatched. Here the CDR3 reads CASSFDRGTEAFF. The CDR3 nucleotides are TGTGCCAGCAGTTTCGACAGGGGGACTGAAGCTTTCTTT.

This clone was seen more than once but under ten times. V usage is TRBV2 and J usage is TRBJ1-2, with D possibly being TRBD1 (6 bases). This CDR3 comprises 15 residues. Between the trimmed V and J ends, which lost 6 bases and 4 bases, there was a span of 18 bases. Germline values: CDR1 SNHLY, CDR2 FYNNEI. This CDR3 reads CASRGGVGHIYGYTF. CDR3 bases: TGTGCCAGCAGAGGTGGGGTGGGACACATCTATGGCTACACCTTC.

The rearrangement uses TRBV7-2 and TRBJ2-3; 13 bases are shared with TRBD2. CDR1 SGHTA and CDR2 FQGNSA come from the germline V gene. The CDR3 extends over 16 amino acids. V shed 5 bases, J shed 1 base, and the junction held 3 bases outside the gene matches. CDR3 nucleotide sequence: TGTGCCAGCAGCGCGGGACTAGCGGGGCGCACAGATACGCAGTATTTT. Its protein is CASSAGLAGRTDTQYF.

The V and J genes are TRBV4-1 and TRBJ2-1, with 9 bases fitting TRBD2. Germline assignment: CDR1 MGHRA and CDR2 YSYEKL. The CDR3 has 17 residues. V shed 0 bases and J 1 base; nucleotides not matched to a gene: 4. The CDR3 reads CASSQDRAGGSYNEQFF. Written as DNA, the CDR3 is TGCGCCAGCAGCCAAGATAGGGCGGGGGGGTCCTACAATGAGCAGTTCTTC.

This clone is a singleton in its sample. The chain has TRBV7-3 and TRBJ2-1; tentative D call: TRBD1 (5 bases). CDR3 length: 12 amino acids. Germline CDR1 and CDR2: SGHTA and FQGTGA. V lost 4 bases and J lost 7, with 8 bases in between. The CDR3 bases are TGTGCCAGCAGCTCTCAGGGTAATGAGCAGTTCTTC. As protein: CASSSQGNEQFF.

V usage is TRBV6-6 and J usage is TRBJ2-7; TRBD2 agrees at 7 bases. V was clipped by 6 bases and J by 0 bases; unmatched bases: 2. The CDR3 length is 13 residues. Looked up from germline, CDR1 is MNHNY and CDR2 is SVGAGI (reference sequence). The CDR3 protein is CASRTGGSYEQYF. In DNA, the CDR3 is TGTGCCAGCAGGACGGGGGGCTCCTACGAGCAGTACTTC.

This clone was seen a few times. The chain has TRBV28 and TRBJ2-2; 11 bases line up with TRBD1. The germline V gene encodes CDR1 MDHEN and CDR2 SYDVKM. The V segment lost 9 bases and the J segment 1 base; nucleotides outside the gene matches: 4. The CDR3 sequence is 15 residues long. The CDR3 loop is CASRGTGGNTGELFF. DNA for the CDR3: TGTGCCAGTCGCGGGACAGGGGGGAACACCGGGGAGCTGTTTTTT. The full variable domain, with the rest looked up from reference TRBV28 and TRBJ2-2, is DVKVTQSSRYLVKRTGEKVFLECVQDMDHENMFWYRQDPGLGLRLIYFSYDVKMKEKGDIPEGYSVSREKKERFSLILESASTNQTSMYLCASRGTGGNTGELFFGEGSRLTVL.